This is a list of T cell receptor beta chains from one sample in a study of T-cell reconstitution after alpha-beta-depleted transplantation in children. TCRdb reprocessed the PCR reads via MiXCR and lists one record per CDR3 protein. In the table there are fewer than 35,000 distinct CDR3 sequences, roughly 6.7% of which are singletons. The material was peripheral blood, obtained 60 days after TCRalphabeta/CD19-depleted stem cell transplant. Every receptor here comes from a child under two years old who had a stem cell transplant for acute myeloid leukemia, so the T cells may come from the graft donor. Both conserved end residues are part of each CDR3. The order of the fields is CDR3 length, D gene, J gene, clone size, V gene, CDR3 DNA, CDR3 protein. The D gene is left open where the match is weak. Size is omitted from some rows. Given values are once, few, many or a class for expanded clones.

15 | NA | TRBJ2-2 | many | TRBV12-3/TRBV12-4 | TGTGCCAGCAGTTTAGTGGGGGCCAAATCCGGGGAGCTGTTTTTT | CASSLVGAKSGELFF
15 | NA | TRBJ1-1 | many | TRBV5-6 | TGTGCCAGCAGCCAGAGACGTCAAGAGAACACTGAAGCTTTCTTT | CASSQRRQENTEAFF
10 | NA | TRBJ2-2 | many | TRBV11-2 | TGTGCCATTTATACCGGGGAGCTGTTTTTT | CAIYTGELFF
13 | NA | TRBJ1-1 | few | TRBV5-1 | TGCGCCAGCGGAGGAGACATGGACACTGAAGCTTTCTTT | CASGGDMDTEAFF
14 | NA | TRBJ2-7 | many | TRBV15 | TGTGCCACCAGCAGAGCGCAGGCCAGGGACGAGCAGTACTTC | CATSRAQARDEQYF
15 | TRBD1 | TRBJ2-7 | many | TRBV12-3/TRBV12-4 | TGTGCCAGCAGCCTATATGGACAGGGCGAGTACGAGCAGTACTTC | CASSLYGQGEYEQYF
12 | TRBD1 | TRBJ1-1 | many | TRBV7-9 | TGTGCCAGCAGGGGGACAGCTGATGAAGCTTTCTTT | CASRGTADEAFF
14 | NA | TRBJ2-5 | many | TRBV27 | TGTGCCAGCAGTTCATATAGGGGCCAAGAGACCCAGTACTTC | CASSSYRGQETQYF
14 | NA | TRBJ1-1 | many | TRBV12-3/TRBV12-4 | TGTGCCAGGGACTCGACCAGGGGATGCACTGAAGCTTTCTTT | CARDSTRGCTEAFF
18 | NA | TRBJ1-5 | many | TRBV27 | TGTGCCAGCAGTTCGAGCCCTCCGGACGGGTATAGCAATCAGCCCCAGCATTTT | CASSSSPPDGYSNQPQHF
16 | NA | TRBJ1-2 | many | TRBV7-8 | TGTGCCAGCAGCTCGCCTATTTGGGGGGGAACTGAGGGCTACACCTTC | CASSSPIWGGTEGYTF
13 | NA | TRBJ2-7 | many | TRBV19 | TGTGCCAGTAGTATGAGGGGCCTCTACGAGCAGTACTTC | CASSMRGLYEQYF
13 | NA | TRBJ2-5 | medium-sized | TRBV20-1 | TGCAGTGCCGTGCACCGTCAGGAAGAGACCCAGTACTTC | CSAVHRQEETQYF
16 | TRBD2 | TRBJ2-7 | NA | TRBV16 | TGTGCCAGCAGCCAATCCCCTAGCGGGAGTCATTACGAGCAGTACTTC | CASSQSPSGSHYEQYF
15 | NA | TRBJ1-2 | NA | TRBV19 | TGTGCCTCAACGAGGCTTGCGCCCCCGGCTTATGGCTACACCTTC | CASTRLAPPAYGYTF
17 | NA | TRBJ2-3 | many | TRBV5-1 | TGCGCCAGCAGCTTGGCCGGACACCTTCAGCTCACAGATACGCAGTATTTT | CASSLAGHLQLTDTQYF
13 | NA | TRBJ2-7 | many | TRBV7-8 | TGTGCCAGCAGCCCCCGGGAAGCCTACGAGCAGTACTTC | CASSPREAYEQYF